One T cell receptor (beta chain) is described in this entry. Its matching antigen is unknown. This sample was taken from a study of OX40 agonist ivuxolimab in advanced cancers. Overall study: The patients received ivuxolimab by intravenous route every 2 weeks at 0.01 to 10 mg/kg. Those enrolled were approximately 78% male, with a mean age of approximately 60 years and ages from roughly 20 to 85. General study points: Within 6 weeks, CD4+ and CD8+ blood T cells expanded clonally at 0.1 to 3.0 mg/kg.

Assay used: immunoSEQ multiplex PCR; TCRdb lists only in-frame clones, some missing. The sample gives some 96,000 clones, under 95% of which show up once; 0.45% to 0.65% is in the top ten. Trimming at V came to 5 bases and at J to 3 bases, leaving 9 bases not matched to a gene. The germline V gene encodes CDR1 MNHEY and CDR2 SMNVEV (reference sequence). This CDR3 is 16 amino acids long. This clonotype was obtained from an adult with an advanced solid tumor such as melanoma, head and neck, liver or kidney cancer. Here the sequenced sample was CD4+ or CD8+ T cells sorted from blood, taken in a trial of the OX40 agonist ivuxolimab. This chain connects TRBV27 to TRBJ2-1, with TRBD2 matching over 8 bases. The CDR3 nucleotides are TGTGCCAGCAGTGGGTCACTAGCGGTAAACTACAATGAGCAGTTCTTC. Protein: CASSGSLAVNYNEQFF.